This TCR beta chain is from a study of shared clonotypes between healthy human individuals. The DNA input per sorted-subset replicate PCR was 200 ng, corresponding to some 33,000 T cell genomes. Method: immunoSEQ multiplex PCR; TCRdb's copy keeps in-frame clones and lacks some. Among over a million clones listed, around 98.5% were seen once. The CDR3 sequence is 14 residues long. Germline CDR1 is LNHDA and CDR2 is SQIVND (reference sequence). V lost 7 bases to trimming and J lost 6 bases, with 15 bases between them. The TCR originated in a man aged 30 to 39 in good health. Sample: naive CD4+ T cells sorted from blood. Subset specified: CD45RA+ positively selected. J is TRBJ2-2 and V is TRBV19; possible D gene TRBD1, 5 bases. As DNA, the CDR3 is TGTGCCAGTAAGCTAACAGGTTACGCCGGGGAGCTGTTTTTT. Translation: CASKLTGYAGELFF.